Listed below are T cell receptor beta chains from one sample, sequenced in a study of vaccination effects on CD4 cells after COVID-19. Measured with immunoSEQ multiplex PCR; TCRdb has only the in-frame clones, and not every one. Of some 40,000 clones in the sample, around two thirds were seen once. The antigens of these receptors remain unknown. The starting material was CD4+ T cells from PBMCs cultured with a peptide pool, obtained before COVID-19 vaccination. Receptors were obtained from a human donor who had a prior SARS-CoV-2 infection. CDR3s include the opening cysteine and the closing phenylalanine or tryptophan. The D gene is left open where the match is weak. Rows give clone size only sometimes, using once, few, many, or a class for an expanded clone.

-	-	TRBJ2-7	TRBV30	CAWSVAGTPKQYF	TGTGCCTGGAGTGTAGCAGGGACGCCAAAGCAGTACTTC
TRBD1	-	TRBJ2-3	TRBV30	CAWQTGSRTDTQYF	TGTGCCTGGCAGACAGGGAGCCGCACAGATACGCAGTATTTT
TRBD1	-	TRBJ2-2	TRBV5-1	CASSSDREGELFF	TGCGCCAGCAGCAGCGACAGGGAAGGGGAGCTGTTTTTT
TRBD2	-	TRBJ2-7	TRBV4-3	CASSQGTRGQYF	TGCGCCAGCAGCCAAGGGACTAGGGGGCAGTACTTC
TRBD2	-	TRBJ2-2	TRBV18	CASSPPSGLVLTGELFF	TGTGCCAGCTCACCACCGAGTGGACTAGTCCTCACCGGGGAGCTGTTTTTT
TRBD1	-	TRBJ2-1	TRBV2	CASSGTGVLEQFF	TGTGCCAGCTCCGGGACAGGGGTACTTGAGCAGTTCTTC
-	few	TRBJ1-1	TRBV3-1/TRBV3-2	CASSQASGADTEAFF	TGTGCCAGCAGCCAAGCTTCGGGGGCGGACACTGAAGCTTTCTTT
-	-	TRBJ2-1	TRBV11-2	CASTLGTYNEQFF	TGTGCCAGCACCTTGGGGACCTACAATGAGCAGTTCTTC
-	-	TRBJ2-5	TRBV9	CASSAPLAQATQYF	TGTGCCAGCAGCGCACCCTTGGCCCAGGCGACCCAGTACTTC
-	-	TRBJ2-7	TRBV4-1	CASSPPRVGKGPYEQYF	TGCGCCAGCAGCCCTCCCCGGGTAGGGAAGGGGCCCTACGAGCAGTACTTC
TRBD2	-	TRBJ2-2	TRBV11-3	CASSATGTTNTGELFF	TGTGCCAGCAGCGCCACCGGGACTACGAACACCGGGGAGCTGTTTTTT
-	few	TRBJ2-4	TRBV6-1	CASSEGTHLLAKNIQYF	TGTGCCAGCAGTGAGGGGACGCACCTACTAGCCAAAAACATTCAGTACTTC
TRBD1	once	TRBJ2-3	TRBV24-1	CATSEGGPGTGNTQYF	TGTGCCACCAGTGAGGGAGGGCCTGGGACAGGGAATACGCAGTATTTT
-	few	TRBJ2-3	TRBV9	CASSVEAGSTSTDTQYF	TGTGCCAGCAGCGTAGAGGCGGGGTCCACTAGCACAGATACGCAGTATTTT
-	-	TRBJ2-2	TRBV29-1	CSASTSLSPGELFF	TGCAGCGCGAGTACTAGCTTGTCGCCCGGGGAGCTGTTTTTT
-	-	TRBJ2-6	TRBV2	CASSRTDSGANVLTF	TGTGCCAGCAGCAGGACAGATTCTGGGGCCAACGTCCTGACTTTC
-	-	TRBJ2-5	TRBV20-1	CSASDRGRQEGETQYF	TGCAGTGCTAGTGATAGGGGGCGCCAGGAGGGAGAGACCCAGTACTTC
-	-	TRBJ1-3	TRBV4-1	CASSASSTYSGNTIYF	TGCGCCAGCAGTGCGTCGTCGACTTACTCTGGAAACACCATATATTTT
-	few	TRBJ1-1	TRBV10-2	CAGSDRLNTEAFF	TGCGCCGGGTCAGACAGGTTGAACACTGAAGCTTTCTTT
-	-	TRBJ1-1	TRBV6-1	CASSDQAGYTEAFF	TGTGCCAGCAGTGATCAGGCTGGGTACACTGAAGCTTTCTTT
TRBD2	few	TRBJ2-7	TRBV10-3	CAIREVAGGPTSCHF	TGTGCCATCAGGGAAGTAGCGGGAGGGCCTACGAGCTGTCACTTC
-	-	TRBJ2-1	TRBV6-5	CASSYLVTSVVPEQFF	TGTGCCAGCAGTTACCTTGTGACTAGTGTAGTACCTGAGCAGTTCTTC
-	once	TRBJ2-6	TRBV21-1	CASSKGGTGGSGANVLTF	TGTGCCAGCAGCAAAGGTGGGACAGGGGGCTCTGGGGCCAACGTCCTGACTTTC
-	-	TRBJ2-1	TRBV5-1	CASSLWQGSSYNEQFF	TGCGCCAGCAGCTTATGGCAGGGGAGCTCCTACAATGAGCAGTTCTTC
TRBD2	-	TRBJ2-5	TRBV30	CAWSSTSGKTQYF	TGTGCCTGGAGTTCGACTAGCGGCAAGACCCAGTACTTC
TRBD1	once	TRBJ1-1	TRBV19	CASSLFTGTGDTEAFF	TGTGCCAGTAGTCTTTTTACGGGGACAGGGGACACTGAAGCTTTCTTT
-	once	TRBJ2-7	TRBV5-1	CASAEAGDFYEQYF	TGCGCCAGCGCGGAGGCAGGAGATTTCTACGAGCAGTACTTC
-	-	TRBJ2-1	TRBV15	CATSRAQGGGAHNEQFF	TGTGCCACCAGCAGAGCCCAGGGGGGGGGCGCTCACAATGAGCAGTTCTTC
TRBD2	-	TRBJ2-1	TRBV3-1/TRBV3-2	CASSQAGLAGKGQFF	TGTGCCAGCAGCCAAGCAGGACTAGCGGGTAAGGGGCAGTTCTTC
-	-	TRBJ1-1	TRBV19	CASSIRYDTEAFF	TGTGCCAGTAGTATTAGGTACGACACTGAAGCTTTCTTT
-	-	TRBJ1-2	TRBV9	CASSVGTTNYGYTF	TGTGCCAGCAGCGTAGGGACAACTAACTATGGCTACACCTTC
-	-	TRBJ2-7	TRBV4-2	CASSHPGSGPYEQYF	TGTGCCAGCAGCCACCCCGGGAGCGGGCCCTACGAGCAGTACTTC
-	-	TRBJ1-4	TRBV30	CAWSVLGNEKLFF	TGTGCCTGGAGTGTATTGGGGAATGAAAAACTGTTTTTT
-	-	TRBJ2-7	TRBV3-1/TRBV3-2	CASSPPGEQYF	TGTGCCAGCAGCCCCCCGGGCGAGCAGTACTTC
-	-	TRBJ2-3	TRBV30	CAWSALTSTATDTQYF	TGTGCCTGGAGTGCCCTGACTAGTACGGCCACAGATACGCAGTATTTT
-	few	TRBJ1-6	TRBV2	CASSEAQGFNSPLHF	TGTGCCAGCAGTGAAGCGCAGGGTTTTAATTCACCCCTCCACTTT
-	-	TRBJ2-5	TRBV4-3	CASSQPGRWETQYF	TGCGCCAGCAGCCAACCCGGACGGTGGGAGACCCAGTACTTC
-	few	TRBJ2-7	TRBV12-3/TRBV12-4	CASSGAGCNDF	TGTGCCAGCAGTGGGGCCGGGTGTAACGACTTC
-	-	TRBJ2-1	TRBV5-1	CASSFLERNEQFF	TGCGCCAGCAGCTTCCTGGAGCGCAATGAGCAGTTCTTC
TRBD2	-	TRBJ2-5	TRBV7-3	CASSPIGTSGRETQYF	TGTGCCAGCAGCCCAATAGGGACTAGCGGGAGGGAGACCCAGTACTTC
TRBD2	-	TRBJ2-7	TRBV3-1/TRBV3-2	CASSPVKAGGPYEQYF	TGTGCCAGCAGCCCCGTCAAGGCGGGAGGTCCTTACGAGCAGTACTTC
-	-	TRBJ1-2	TRBV6-1	CASSELGSRVGYGYTF	TGTGCCAGCAGTGAATTAGGCAGCCGAGTTGGCTATGGCTACACCTTC
-	-	TRBJ2-3	TRBV30	CAWSVRRGTQYF	TGTGCCTGGAGTGTACGACGGGGGACGCAGTATTTT
-	-	TRBJ2-2	TRBV11-3	CASSSRQPGELFF	TGTGCCAGCAGCTCCAGACAGCCCGGGGAGCTGTTTTTT
TRBD1	-	TRBJ2-3	TRBV6-5	CASGKTGGWTDTQYF	TGTGCCAGCGGAAAGACAGGGGGATGGACAGATACGCAGTATTTT
TRBD2	-	TRBJ2-2	TRBV11-2	CASSFIGGAYTGELFF	TGTGCCAGCAGCTTTATCGGGGGGGCCTACACCGGGGAGCTGTTTTTT
-	few	TRBJ1-2	TRBV5-4	CASSAGARYGYTF	TGTGCCAGCAGCGCTGGAGCCAGATATGGCTACACCTTC
-	-	TRBJ2-6	TRBV30	CAWSVLSGANVLTF	TGTGCCTGGAGTGTATTGTCTGGGGCCAACGTCCTGACTTTC
TRBD2	-	TRBJ2-5	TRBV9	CASSGGAGTQETQYF	TGTGCCAGCAGCGGCGGAGCGGGGACCCAAGAGACCCAGTACTTC
TRBD1	-	TRBJ2-2	TRBV13	CASSDTGTGLGPGELFF	TGTGCCAGCAGCGATACCGGGACAGGGTTGGGCCCCGGGGAGCTGTTTTTT
TRBD1	-	TRBJ1-1	TRBV5-1	CASSPGQGSSNTEAFF	TGCGCCAGCAGCCCGGGACAGGGGAGCTCGAACACTGAAGCTTTCTTT
-	few	TRBJ2-1	TRBV5-1	CASSPRGSGWGPKVEFF	TGCGCCAGCAGCCCCCGCGGGTCTGGATGGGGCCCCAAGGTGGAGTTCTTC